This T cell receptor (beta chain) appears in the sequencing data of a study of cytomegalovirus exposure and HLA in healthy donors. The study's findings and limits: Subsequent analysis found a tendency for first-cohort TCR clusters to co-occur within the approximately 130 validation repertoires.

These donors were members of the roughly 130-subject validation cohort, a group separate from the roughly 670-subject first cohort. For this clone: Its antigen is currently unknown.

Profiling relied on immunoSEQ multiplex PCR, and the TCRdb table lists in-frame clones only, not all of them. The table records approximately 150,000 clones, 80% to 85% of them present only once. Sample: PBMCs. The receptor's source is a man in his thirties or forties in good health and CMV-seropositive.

The CDR3 DNA is TGTGCCAGCAGGGCCGGAGGTGAGCAGTTCTTC. Encoded protein: CASRAGGEQFF. The genes are TRBV6-6 and TRBJ2-1, with a tentative D call TRBD2 (5 bases). Trimming left V 6 bases short and J 9 bases short, with 9 bases between. Germline CDR1 reads MNHNY; CDR2 reads SVGAGI (reference sequence). The CDR3 loop spans 11 amino acids.